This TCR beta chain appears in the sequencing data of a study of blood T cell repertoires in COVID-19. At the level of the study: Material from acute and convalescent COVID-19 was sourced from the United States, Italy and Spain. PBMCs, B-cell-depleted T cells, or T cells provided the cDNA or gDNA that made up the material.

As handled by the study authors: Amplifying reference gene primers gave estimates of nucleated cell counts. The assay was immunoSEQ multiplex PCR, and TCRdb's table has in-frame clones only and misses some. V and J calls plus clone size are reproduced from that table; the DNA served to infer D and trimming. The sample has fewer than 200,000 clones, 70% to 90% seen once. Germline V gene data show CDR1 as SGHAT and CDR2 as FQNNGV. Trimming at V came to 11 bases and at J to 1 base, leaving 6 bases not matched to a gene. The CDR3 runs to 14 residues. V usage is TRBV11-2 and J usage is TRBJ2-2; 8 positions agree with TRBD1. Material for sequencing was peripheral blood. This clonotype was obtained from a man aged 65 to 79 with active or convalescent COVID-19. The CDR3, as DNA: TGTGCCGCAACGGACAGGGTGAACACCGGGGAGCTGTTTTTT. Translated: CAATDRVNTGELFF. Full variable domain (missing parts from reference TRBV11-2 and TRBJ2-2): EAGVAQSPRYKIIEKRQSVAFWCNPISGHATLYWYQQILGQGPKLLIQFQNNGVVDDSQLPKDRFSAERLKGVDSTLKIQPAKLEDSAVYLCAATDRVNTGELFFGEGSRLTVL.